This record concerns one TCR beta chain sequence. Its antigen is still unknown. It was with 60 Vbeta and 13 Jbeta primers that the PCR ran. TCRdb's copy holds only in-frame clones and misses some; the assay was immunoSEQ multiplex PCR. The table has approximately 130,000 clones, approximately 8.9% seen once. The germline gives CDR1 SGDLS, CDR2 YYNGEE. V lost 4 bases to trimming and J lost 2 bases; unmatched junction nucleotides: 3. The CDR3 loop spans 15 amino acids. This record belongs to a study of cytomegalovirus exposure and HLA in healthy donors. Overall study findings and caveats: Investigators reported 164 TCR beta chains as tied to cytomegalovirus. Presence/absence results assume similar sequencing depth per donor, which may not hold.

Sequenced: PBMCs. This chain joins TRBV9 and TRBJ1-5; the match to TRBD1 covers 10 bases. This clonotype was obtained from a woman between 40 and 50 years old in good health and CMV-seropositive. The CDR3 sequence: CASSIGTGGNQPQHF. CDR3 DNA: TGTGCCAGCAGCATAGGGACAGGGGGCAATCAGCCCCAGCATTTT.